The 21 T cell receptor beta chains below all came from one sample that was sequenced in a study of control samples from healthy donors and cancer patients. The method was immunoSEQ multiplex PCR; TCRdb's version includes in-frame clones alone and lacks a portion of them. The sample includes roughly 130,000 clones, 92% seen only once; the top ten take 10% to 12%. The sample comprised blood. The source of these receptors is a man younger than 45 in good health.

This clone appeared a single time. The chain carries TRBV28 and TRBJ2-3; no clear D. Trimming removed 6 bases at V and 2 bases at J, with 0 bases between. This CDR3 is built from 10 residues. CDR1 and CDR2 from the germline V gene are MDHEN and SYDVKM. The CDR3: CASSTDTQYF. In DNA, the CDR3 is TGTGCCAGCAGCACAGATACGCAGTATTTT.

V usage is TRBV7-9 and J usage is TRBJ2-3; no reliable D call. Germline V lookup: CDR1 SEHNR, CDR2 FQNEAQ (reference sequence). This CDR3 has 15 amino acids. V gave up 2 bases and J gave up 5 bases, with 14 bases separating them. CDR3 amino acids: CASSLTPMRGDTQYF. As DNA, the CDR3 is TGTGCCAGCAGCTTAACGCCGATGAGAGGAGATACGCAGTATTTT.

The rearrangement links TRBV6-5 to TRBJ2-3; D ambiguous. This CDR3 contains 14 residues. Germline CDR1 MNHEY, CDR2 SVGAGI. V gave up 0 bases and J gave up 6 bases, with 10 bases separating them. The DNA for the CDR3 is TGTGCCAGCAGTTACTCGTTGGCGCAGGATACGCAGTATTTT. Protein sequence: CASSYSLAQDTQYF.

The chain combines TRBV28 with TRBJ1-2; the D is unclear. V was clipped by 4 bases and J by 0 bases, with 3 bases between them. Germline V gene sequence: CDR1 MDHEN, CDR2 SYDVKM. CDR3 size: 12 residues. The CDR3: CASSYSNYGYTF. The CDR3 DNA reads TGTGCCAGCAGTTACTCTAACTATGGCTACACCTTC.

This chain links TRBV5-6 with TRBJ2-1; TRBD2 matches at 9 bases. This CDR3 has 18 residues. Germline V gives CDR1 SGHDT, CDR2 YYEEEE. V was clipped by 3 bases and J by 3 bases; unmatched bases: 13. CDR3 DNA: TGTGCCAGCAGCTATAACATCCTAGCGGGAAGACTCTACAATGAGCAGTTCTTC. It specifies CASSYNILAGRLYNEQFF.

The chain has TRBV2 and TRBJ2-7, with a weak D call TRBD1 (6 bases). Trimming took off 7 bases at V and 12 bases at J, with 16 bases between the two ends. The CDR3 is made up of 11 amino acids. From germline, CDR1 is SNHLY and CDR2 FYNNEI. The DNA of the CDR3 is TGTGCCAGCACCCCTAGGGACACATTGTACTTC. This codes for CASTPRDTLYF.

The chain has TRBV5-8 and TRBJ2-5, with TRBD2 matching 7 bases. V trimming: 0 bases; J trimming: 2 bases; junction bases outside the gene matches: 4. This CDR3 is 15 amino acids long. Germline values: CDR1 SGHTS, CDR2 YDEGEE. CDR3 nucleotides: TGTGCCAGCAGCTTGGGTGCTAGCGGACAAGAGACCCAGTACTTC. Protein product: CASSLGASGQETQYF.

CDR3: CASSLERRTNTEAFF. DNA of the CDR3: TGCGCCAGCAGCTTGGAACGCAGGACGAACACTGAAGCTTTCTTT. The chain combines TRBV5-1 with TRBJ1-1; D ambiguous. CDR1 and CDR2 from the germline V gene are SGHRS and YFSETQ. V gave up 0 bases and J gave up 1 base, with 10 bases separating them. The CDR3 extends over 15 amino acids.

This clone was detected a few times. The chain links TRBV2 to TRBJ1-5, with 12 nucleotides matching TRBD1. The CDR3 extends over 18 amino acids. V was clipped by 8 bases and J by 3 bases; unmatched bases: 14. Germline loops: CDR1 SNHLY, CDR2 FYNNEI. The CDR3 region has the DNA TGTGCCAGCGCTGGGACAGGGGGCTGGGCAAGGATCAATCAGCCCCAGCATTTT. It yields the protein CASAGTGGWARINQPQHF.

The gene calls are TRBV4-3 and TRBJ2-6; D not certain. Trimming stripped 0 bases from V and 0 bases from J, with 3 bases between. The germline V gene has CDR1 LGHNA and CDR2 YSLEER. The CDR3 is made up of 15 amino acids. As DNA, the CDR3 is TGCGCCAGCAGCCAAGATGGCTCTGGGGCCAACGTCCTGACTTTC. Its translation is CASSQDGSGANVLTF.

The chain links TRBV24-1 to TRBJ2-1; tentative D call: TRBD2 (5 bases). V lost 5 bases and J 0 bases, leaving 13 bases between the germline ends. This CDR3 comprises 16 residues. Per the germline V gene, CDR1 is KGHDR and CDR2 is SFDVKD. CDR3 sequence: CATSGLLGSSYNEQFF. The CDR3 nucleotides are TGTGCCACCAGTGGTTTACTAGGGAGCTCCTACAATGAGCAGTTCTTC.

The chain links TRBV6-2 or TRBV6-3 to TRBJ2-7; D is uncertain. This CDR3 spans 15 amino acids. Trimming removed 4 bases at V and 6 bases at J, with 19 bases between. In germline, CDR1 is MNHEY, CDR2 SVGEGT. CDR3 region: CASSSVIRIKGEQYF. For the CDR3, the DNA is TGTGCCAGCAGTTCCGTTATCCGGATTAAAGGCGAGCAGTACTTC.

V usage is TRBV6-2 or TRBV6-3 and J usage is TRBJ1-1; D is unresolved. This CDR3 spans 12 amino acids. CDR1 is MNHEY and CDR2 is SVGEGT in the germline V gene. Trimming cost V 4 bases and J 7 bases, with 10 bases left between them. The CDR3 protein is CASSSLWGEAFF. The CDR3, as DNA: TGTGCCAGCAGTTCTCTTTGGGGTGAAGCTTTCTTT.

V is TRBV3-1 (or the pseudogene TRBV3-2) and J is TRBJ2-7; 13 bases map to TRBD2. Germline loops: CDR1 LGHDT, CDR2 YNNKEL (reference sequence). The CDR3 has 12 residues. With V trimmed by 6 bases and J by 7 bases, 0 bases remained unmatched. The CDR3 sequence: CASRLAGGEQYF. The CDR3 DNA is TGTGCCAGCAGACTAGCGGGAGGGGAGCAGTACTTC.

The chain is built from TRBV14 and TRBJ1-2; no reliable D call. The ends were cut back, 0 bases at V and 8 bases at J, with 16 bases in the middle. The CDR3 totals 15 residues. Germline V lookup: CDR1 SGHDN, CDR2 FVKESK. In nucleotides, the CDR3 is TGTGCCAGCAGCCAAGAATCGATCTCGAGAGGGGGCTACACCTTC. Translating it yields CASSQESISRGGYTF.

The chain couples TRBV24-1 to TRBJ2-1, with 7 bases fitting TRBD2. CDR3 length: 16 residues. Germline trimming cut 4 bases from V and 7 bases from J; bases unmatched to any gene: 12. Germline V gene sequence: CDR1 KGHDR, CDR2 SFDVKD. CDR3 protein: CATSDPSGASGNEQFF. In nucleotides, the CDR3 is TGTGCCACCAGTGACCCTAGCGGAGCGTCGGGAAATGAGCAGTTCTTC.

In its sample, this clone was seen once. The chain links TRBV2 to TRBJ1-5; TRBD1 matches 8 bases. The length of the CDR3 is 18 residues. The trim removed 0 bases at V and 3 bases at J, leaving 10 bases unmatched. CDR1 and CDR2 (germline): SNHLY, FYNNEI. CDR3 protein: CASSEAPGGEVPNQPQHF. The CDR3, as DNA: TGTGCCAGCAGTGAAGCTCCAGGGGGCGAGGTCCCCAATCAGCCCCAGCATTTT.

J is TRBJ2-1 and V is TRBV19, with D possibly being TRBD1 or TRBD2 (6 bases each). Germline CDR1 and CDR2: LNHDA and SQIVND (reference sequence). The CDR3 consists of 17 residues. Trimming shortened V by 7 bases and J by 2 bases, and 21 bases separated the two germline ends. The CDR3 region is CASTPRVGGLTYNEQFF. DNA for the CDR3: TGTGCCAGTACCCCCCGGGTAGGGGGGCTCACCTACAATGAGCAGTTCTTC.

The rearrangement links TRBV4-1 to TRBJ1-2; D is ambiguous. Germline-derived CDR1 and CDR2 are MGHRA and YSYEKL. The CDR3 totals 14 residues. Trimming stripped 4 bases from V and 5 bases from J, with 14 bases between. In nucleotides, the CDR3 is TGCGCCAGCAGCCCAGAACTCTTTGGTTATGGCTACACCTTC. This codes for CASSPELFGYGYTF.

The chain combines TRBV2 with TRBJ2-2; D gene uncertain. This CDR3 comprises 15 residues. Trimming left V 4 bases short and J 2 bases short, with 11 bases between. Germline V gene data show CDR1 as SNHLY and CDR2 as FYNNEI. The CDR3 DNA follows: TGTGCCAGCAGTGTGGGCAGATTAAACACCGGGGAGCTGTTTTTT. Encoded protein: CASSVGRLNTGELFF.

This clone has a single count. The V and J genes are TRBV10-3 and TRBJ2-1, with 9 bases identical to TRBD1. Per germline, CDR1 ENHRY and CDR2 SYGVKD. The CDR3 totals 14 residues. Trimming at V came to 7 bases and at J to 8 bases, leaving 9 bases not matched to a gene. CDR3 coding DNA: TGTGCCATCAAGCCGGGACAGGGAATCTATGAGCAGTTCTTC. Its protein product is CAIKPGQGIYEQFF.